This T cell receptor (beta chain) emerged from a study of T-cell memory formation after mild COVID-19 (TCRdb year 2021). Some background on the complete study: TCR sequence clusters from the two donors were found to be largely donor specific. Longitudinal TCRalpha and TCRbeta repertoire sequencing tracked T-cell clones expanding and contracting after mild COVID-19 in a couple of donors. Two young, previously healthy adult volunteers made up the cohort, one male and one female. On the study overall, not on this receptor specifically: Some responding clones were detected in pre-infection memory, suggesting pre-existing cross-reactive memory T cells joined the SARS-CoV-2 response. The second-wave clones that peaked on day 37 were not confirmed to be SARS-CoV-2 specific. Only a couple of mild cases were covered in the study, and larger cohorts including severe cases with pre-infection samples were considered necessary. Clones contracting from day 15 to 85 had balanced CD4/CD8 phenotypes, while a second wave expanding from day 15 to 37 was biased towards CD4+. Contracting CD4+ clones turned up mainly in the CM and EM memory subsets, whereas EMRA was where CD8+ clones were enriched.

V gives up 3 bases and J gives up 2 bases, and the segment between their germline ends measures 21 bases. There are 17 amino acids in the CDR3, from cysteine to phenylalanine inclusive. Left in the record is the CDR3 DNA by itself, 51 bases read in frame from the first base. Looking up the germline V gene (reference sequence) yields CDR1 GTSNPN and CDR2 SVGIG. The reads were generated on an Illumina NovaSeq 6000. TCRalpha and TCRbeta cDNA libraries were constructed by 5'RACE with constant-segment primers, with sample barcodes and unique molecular identifiers being introduced. RNA was extracted from every sample with Trizol reagent. The libraries were amplified in two PCR steps, and the second step added a second sample barcode and Illumina TruSeq adapters. Sequencing of libraries was performed on an Illumina NovaSeq with 2 x 150 bp paired-end reads. For the original study's pipeline: Reads were demultiplexed and collapsed into UMI-guided consensus sequences with migec v1.2.7. Using mixcr v2.1.11, UMI consensuses were aligned to TRA and TRB V and J templates and then assembled into clonotypes. A clonotype was counted as expanded or contracted only when both edgeR and NoisET called the clonotype significant, with the noise models trained on biological replicates. For edgeR calls, the thresholds were a false discovery rate-adjusted p below 0.01 and a log2 fold-change of 1. As an exploratory analysis of dynamics, max-normalized trajectories of the 1000 most abundant clonotypes were examined by PCA with hierarchical clustering. Each responding clone was given a CD4 or CD8 phenotype based on the CD4+ and CD8+ repertoires, which had been sequenced separately. TCRdb reran the public reads through fastp at Q25 and MiXCR, keeping productive beta chains. Rows are combined by CDR3 protein, so each entry shows the most common genes and DNA. V and J calls and clone size were set by TCRdb, not the authors. The table for this sample lists roughly 350,000 distinct CDR3 sequences; roughly an eighth of them were counted only once. The ten largest clones capture about 20% of the sample.

This clonotype appeared once. Its antigen is currently not known. The record has no base qualities; no much larger clone is one base away. Support from one read is weak. Ficoll-Paque density gradient centrifugation was the method used to isolate PBMCs. The chain is assembled from TRBV30 and TRBJ2-3, with a tentative D gene TRBD2 over 6 matching bases. Source material: PBMCs or a T cell subset sorted from them (not recorded which). This sequence originates from a man aged 18 to 30 who had mild COVID-19 (a few samples of this study predate the infection). The sample titles of this study are shuffled in the database, so cell type and time point are left out; the donor was told from shared clones. This receptor has the CDR3 CAWSAPSGGEATDTQYF. The nucleotide sequence is TGTGCCTGGAGCGCACCCTCGGGCGGGGAGGCCACAGATACGCAGTATTTT. Reference TRBV30 and TRBJ2-3 proteins supply the regions before and after the CDR3; the full variable domain is: SQTIHQWPATLVQPVGSPLSLECTVEGTSNPNLYWYRQAAGRGLQLLFYSVGIGQISSEVPQNLSASRPQDRQFILSSKKLLLSDSGFYLCAWSAPSGGEATDTQYFGPGTRLTVL.